These 5 T cell receptor beta chains were all obtained from the same sample, sequenced in a study of TIL therapy for anti-PD-1-resistant metastatic lung cancer. This was the immunoSEQ v3 assay. TCRdb keeps only in-frame clones here, not all; method: immunoSEQ multiplex PCR. This table holds about 55,000 clones, roughly four fifths found once. Time point meaning: pre-treatment sample, taken before nivolumab and TIL therapy. Sequencing used blood, obtained at baseline. The receptors come from a person between 30 and 80 years old with non-small cell lung cancer.

The chain couples TRBV30 to TRBJ2-3; 10 nucleotides align to TRBD2. CDR3 length: 17 amino acids. With V trimmed by 5 bases and J by 2 bases, 13 bases remained unmatched. Germline CDR1 reads GTSNPN; CDR2 reads SVGIG (reference sequence). CDR3 loop: CAWAPPGLATYTDTQYF. CDR3 DNA: TGTGCCTGGGCACCCCCGGGACTAGCGACTTACACAGATACGCAGTATTTT.

The chain combines TRBV29-1 with TRBJ1-3; 8 bases align to TRBD1. The germline gives CDR1 SQVTM, CDR2 ANQGSEA. The V and J ends lost 7 bases and 3 bases, in that order; junction bases with no gene match: 5. The CDR3 has 13 residues. CDR3 DNA sequence: TGCAGCGCAACAGGGGGGTTTGGAAACACCATATATTTT. Translated: CSATGGFGNTIYF.

By sample share, this clone is medium-sized. J is TRBJ2-1 and V is TRBV7-9, with D perhaps TRBD1 or TRBD2 (7 bases each). V was clipped by 11 bases and J by 10 bases, with 21 bases between them. From germline, CDR1 is SEHNR and CDR2 FQNEAQ (reference sequence). This CDR3 is built from 13 residues. CDR3 sequence: CASPGGVPGEQFF. CDR3 DNA sequence: TGTGCCTCCCCAGGGGGGGTCCCGGGGGAGCAGTTCTTC.

The chain joins TRBV6-6 to TRBJ2-3, with 13 bases fitting TRBD2. Germline V gene data show CDR1 as MNHNY and CDR2 as SVGAGI (reference sequence). The CDR3 runs 18 residues. V trimming: 5 bases; J trimming: 3 bases; junction bases outside the gene matches: 11. The CDR3 DNA reads as TGTGCCAGCAGTCCCACCGGGACTAGCGGGAAGGTAACAGATACGCAGTATTTT. Translating it yields CASSPTGTSGKVTDTQYF.

This clone was found a few times. The chain carries TRBV4-1 and TRBJ2-5; D is unclear. Germline CDR1 is MGHRA and CDR2 is YSYEKL. Trimming removed 1 base at V and 4 bases at J, with 7 bases between. The CDR3 covers 13 residues. The CDR3 loop is CASSQGVAETQYF. The CDR3 DNA sequence: TGCGCCAGCAGCCAAGGAGTCGCAGAGACCCAGTACTTC.